This TCR beta chain was observed in a study of PD-1 blockade in classical Hodgkin lymphoma. Libraries were prepared by immunoSEQ multiplex PCR; TCRdb keeps only in-frame clonotypes and omits some of them. The sample lists 26,000 or so clones, around 72% occurring once. Time point: cycle 4 day 1 (C4D1), after 5 to 7 weeks of nivolumab. With no exception, relapse followed autologous stem cell transplantation in all patients, and brentuximab vedotin exposure varied. General observations from the study: Before treatment, complete responders showed about the same diversity as newly diagnosed patients. Exclusion removed patients who began nivolumab under 1 year after ASCT. Newly diagnosed patients had baseline TCR diversity that was reportedly lower than that of healthy donors. Why repertoires differed is undefined; disease activity or prior therapy possibly contributed.

V was shortened by 2 bases and J by 4 bases, with 12 bases between the two germline ends. The CDR3 loop spans 13 amino acids. Germline V gives CDR1 GTSNPN, CDR2 SVGIG (reference sequence). Turning to this clone: The antigen is undetermined.

Specimen: peripheral blood mononuclear cells (PBMCs), collected before the fourth cycle of nivolumab. This clonotype originated in a human donor with classical Hodgkin lymphoma. The chain combines TRBV30 with TRBJ2-7; D could derive from TRBD1 or TRBD2 (5 bases each). The CDR3 sequence is CAWSRDGSYEQYF. CDR3 coding DNA: TGTGCCTGGAGTCGGGACGGGTCGTACGAGCAGTACTTC.